The text below deals with one T cell receptor (beta chain). No antigen is known for it. V was clipped by 4 bases and J by 4 bases; unmatched bases: 12. In germline, CDR1 is LGHNA, CDR2 YNFKEQ. The CDR3 loop spans 17 amino acids. These data come from a study of early stage breast cancer tumors. Study conclusions and caveats: Comparing each tissue with blood distinguished tumor from normal in most of the 16 patients.

Profiling relied on immunoSEQ multiplex PCR, and the TCRdb table lists in-frame clones only, not all of them. The table lists just over 70,000 clones, around 85% of them singletons. The chain links TRBV4-2 to TRBJ2-3; 9 bases align to TRBD1. This clonotype originated in a person aged 55 to 69 with breast cancer. Material: blood. Written as DNA, the CDR3 is TGTGCCAGCAGCCGGCAAACCGGGACAGGGATAGCAGATACGCAGTATTTT. Residues: CASSRQTGTGIADTQYF.